The 10 T cell receptor beta chains listed next were all sequenced from one sample in a study of Ad26.COV2.S vaccination and SARS-CoV-2 variants. The treatment is: some 20 received Ad26.COV2.S at low or high dose, single or two shots; roughly five received placebo; per-sample allocation not given. Samples were taken on day 63 after the first vaccine or placebo injection. Generated by immunoSEQ multiplex PCR, the TCRdb table keeps only in-frame clones and is missing some. The sample has about 320,000 clones, around 81% seen once; the top ten hold about 2.1%. The source was peripheral blood, collected in a trial of Ad26.COV2.S vaccine versus placebo. The receptors were gathered from a person aged 18 to 65 who received the Ad26.COV2.S COVID-19 vaccine or a placebo.

This clone was detected only a few times. V is TRBV7-9 and J is TRBJ2-2, with D tentatively TRBD1 (6 bases). V dropped 5 bases and J dropped 2 bases, with 9 bases sitting between them. CDR1 is SEHNR and CDR2 is FQNEAQ in the germline V gene (reference sequence). The CDR3 has 14 amino acids. CDR3 sequence reads: CASSAQGNTGELFF. The CDR3 DNA follows: TGTGCCAGCAGCGCACAGGGTAACACCGGGGAGCTGTTTTTT. Based on the CDR3 plus reference TRBV7-9 and TRBJ2-2, the full variable domain is DTGVSQNPRHKITKRGQNVTFRCDPISEHNRLYWYRQTLGQGPEFLTYFQNEAQLEKSRLLSDRFSAERPKGSFSTLEIQRTEQGDSAMYLCASSAQGNTGELFFGEGSRLTVL.

This clone was found a few times. CDR3 coding DNA: TGTGCCAGCAGCTTGAGCGGGGCGCGGGACAATGAGCAGTTCTTC. Protein product: CASSLSGARDNEQFF. The V gene is TRBV5-4, the J gene TRBJ2-1; 7 nucleotides agree with TRBD2. The trim removed 1 base at V and 5 bases at J, leaving 6 bases unmatched. Per the germline V gene, CDR1 is SGHNT and CDR2 is YYREEE (reference sequence). The CDR3 is made up of 15 amino acids.

This chain connects TRBV3-1 (or the pseudogene TRBV3-2) to TRBJ2-1; D is undetermined. CDR1 is LGHDT and CDR2 is YNNKEL in the germline V gene (reference sequence). This CDR3 contains 14 residues. The ends were cut back, 4 bases at V and 3 bases at J, with 10 bases in the middle. CDR3 in DNA: TGTGCCAGCAGCCGTAGGTCGGGCTACAATGAGCAGTTCTTC. This sequence encodes CASSRRSGYNEQFF.

V is TRBV2 and J is TRBJ2-2; D uncertain. V was clipped by 2 bases and J by 1 base, with 5 bases between them. The CDR3 is 14 amino acids. The germline gives CDR1 SNHLY, CDR2 FYNNEI. DNA for the CDR3: TGTGCCAGCAGTGAAAGACAGAACACCGGGGAGCTGTTTTTT. It specifies CASSERQNTGELFF.

The gene calls are TRBV19 and TRBJ1-5; 7 bases agree with TRBD1. Trimming took 1 base from V and 9 from J; bases not matched to a gene: 9. The germline V gene has CDR1 LNHDA and CDR2 SQIVND (reference sequence). The CDR3 sequence is 15 residues long. In nucleotides, the CDR3 is TGTGCCAGTAGTATAGTGGGACAGCCCCGGGGGCCCCAGCATTTT. Its protein product is CASSIVGQPRGPQHF.

The chain employs TRBV4-2 and TRBJ1-5; possible D gene TRBD1, 6 bases. Germline V gene data show CDR1 as LGHNA and CDR2 as YNFKEQ. The CDR3 totals 15 residues. The V and J ends lost 0 bases and 7 bases respectively, with 13 bases between them. CDR3 sequence: CASSQDPQGTQPQHF. CDR3 sequence (DNA): TGTGCCAGCAGCCAAGATCCACAGGGAACACAGCCCCAGCATTTT.

This clone was counted once. The genes are TRBV13 and TRBJ2-1, with 10 bases fitting TRBD2. The germline CDR1 and CDR2 sequences are PRHDT and FYEKMQ (reference sequence). The CDR3 is made up of 16 amino acids. J was trimmed by 0 bases and V by 1 base; bases with no gene match: 0. The CDR3 DNA is TGTGCCAGCAGCTTAGAGCGGGGGGGCTCCTACAATGAGCAGTTCTTC. This encodes CASSLERGGSYNEQFF.

V gene TRBV12-3 or TRBV12-4 combines with J gene TRBJ1-2; D remains unclear. Trimming pared 5 bases from V and 1 base from J, leaving 8 bases between. The CDR3 runs 13 residues. CDR3 sequence: CASSVTLNYGYTF. For the CDR3, the DNA is TGTGCCAGCAGTGTCACACTTAACTATGGCTACACCTTC.

The chain recombines TRBV11-3 with TRBJ2-7, with 7 bases matching TRBD2. The ends lost 5 bases at V and 2 bases at J; junction bases unmatched: 9. The CDR3 consists of 15 residues. Germline V lookup: CDR1 SGHNT, CDR2 YENEEA. DNA of the CDR3: TGTGCCAGCAGCACCCTCGGGACTACCACCTACGAGCAGTACTTC. This translates into CASSTLGTTTYEQYF.

The J gene is TRBJ2-3, the V gene TRBV4-2; no reliable D call. Trimming took off 2 bases at V and 4 bases at J, with 10 bases between the two ends. Germline loops: CDR1 LGHNA, CDR2 YNFKEQ. This CDR3 is 14 amino acids long. CDR3 loop: CASSQLASADTQYF. Written as DNA, the CDR3 is TGTGCCAGCAGCCAATTGGCGTCCGCAGATACGCAGTATTTT.